Below, 18 T cell receptor beta chains from the same sample are listed, as sequenced in a study of long-term antiretroviral therapy in people with HIV. Samples were assayed with immunoSEQ v3.0 at survey level. Repertoires were generated with immunoSEQ multiplex PCR, while TCRdb's copy carries only in-frame clones and drops some. The table has under 45,000 clones, 86% seen once; the top ten hold roughly 4%. The material sequenced was unsorted PBMCs, taken 1.2 years after starting antiretroviral therapy. These receptors were collected from a woman aged 45-59 years with HIV.

This clone turned up a few times. The gene calls are TRBV10-1 and TRBJ1-2; D call uncertain. CDR1 is WNHNN and CDR2 is SYGVQD in the germline V gene (reference sequence). Trimming cost V 0 bases and J 5 bases, with 16 bases left between them. The CDR3 length is 16 residues. The CDR3 nucleotides are TGCGCCAGCAGTGAGTCCGGCAGGCCGAGCCCTTATGGCTACACCTTC. It encodes CASSESGRPSPYGYTF.

CDR3 nucleotides: TGTGCCAGCAGCTTAACCGGGACAGGGATTCAGCCCCAGCATTTT. It is translated as CASSLTGTGIQPQHF. The chain joins TRBV7-2 to TRBJ1-5; TRBD1 agrees at 9 bases. The V gene end was trimmed by 2 bases and the J gene end by 6 bases; junction bases not matched to a gene: 5. Per germline, CDR1 SGHTA and CDR2 FQGNSA. The CDR3 covers 15 residues.

The chain combines TRBV28 with TRBJ2-4; D is perhaps TRBD1 (6 bases). The CDR3 is 19 residues long. V was clipped by 3 bases and J by 0 bases, with 21 bases between them. CDR1 MDHEN and CDR2 SYDVKM come from the germline V gene. CDR3 DNA: TGTGCCAGCAGTTTTCGTCTGGACAGCGTACCTTTAGCCAAAAACATTCAGTACTTC. Its translation is CASSFRLDSVPLAKNIQYF.

CDR3 in DNA: TGTGCCAGCAGTTACTACAGGGGGGAGACCCAGTACTTC. Its translation: CASSYYRGETQYF. The J gene is TRBJ2-5, the V gene TRBV6-5; 8 bases map to TRBD1. Germline CDR1 MNHEY, CDR2 SVGAGI. Trimming took 1 base from V and 5 from J; bases not matched to a gene: 0. This CDR3 spans 13 amino acids.

The chain couples TRBV30 to TRBJ1-1; TRBD1 is a possible D gene (6 bases). V was shortened by 3 bases and J by 7 bases, with 12 bases between the two germline ends. This CDR3 comprises 12 residues. Germline CDR1 is GTSNPN and CDR2 is SVGIG (reference sequence). The CDR3 spells CAWRENRVEAFF. CDR3 nucleotides: TGTGCCTGGAGAGAAAACAGGGTTGAAGCTTTCTTT.

The chain is built from TRBV19 and TRBJ2-1; weak D call: TRBD2 (7 bases). Germline assignment: CDR1 LNHDA and CDR2 SQIVND (reference sequence). The germline V and J ends were trimmed by 5 bases and 7 bases, with 21 bases remaining between them. This CDR3 has 16 amino acids. The CDR3 nucleotides read TGTGCCAGTAGTGAGGGGAGGGGGGGGACCTGGAATGAGCAGTTCTTC. Translation: CASSEGRGGTWNEQFF.

The table lists this clone with a few counts. J is TRBJ2-2 and V is TRBV7-9; a possible D gene is TRBD1 (6 bases). Looked up from germline, CDR1 is SEHNR and CDR2 is FQNEAQ (reference sequence). Trimming took 2 bases from V and 2 from J, leaving 15 bases between them. This CDR3 spans 17 amino acids. CDR3 in DNA: TGTGCCAGCAGCTTATACCCGAAGACAGGAAACACCGGGGAGCTGTTTTTT. Translation: CASSLYPKTGNTGELFF.

The chain employs TRBV9 and TRBJ1-6; unclear D gene. Germline lookup yields CDR1 SGDLS and CDR2 YYNGEE. The CDR3 length is 14 residues. Trimming pared 1 base from V and 9 bases from J, leaving 11 bases between. CDR3 nucleotide sequence: TGTGCCAGCAGCGTACACCGGGGAAGTTCACCCCTCCACTTT. This sequence encodes CASSVHRGSSPLHF.

The rearrangement links TRBV7-2 to TRBJ2-7, with D uncertain. Trimming took off 2 bases at V and 0 bases at J, with 8 bases between the two ends. The CDR3 sequence is 14 residues long. Germline V gene data show CDR1 as SGHTA and CDR2 as FQGNSA. DNA of the CDR3: TGTGCCAGCAGCTTACGGTACAGCTCCTACGAGCAGTACTTC. This translates into CASSLRYSSYEQYF.

CDR3 sequence reads: CATGRELGNSPLHF. The CDR3 nucleotides read TGTGCCACCGGTCGGGAGTTGGGTAATTCACCCCTCCACTTT. This sequence joins TRBV10-3 and TRBJ1-6; D uncertain. With 10 bases removed from V and 6 bases from J, the gap between germline ends came to 16 bases. Germline V gene sequence: CDR1 ENHRY, CDR2 SYGVKD. The CDR3 has 14 amino acids.

The chain carries TRBV9 and TRBJ1-4, with 7 bases matching TRBD1. Germline trimming cut 0 bases from V and 8 bases from J; bases unmatched to any gene: 10. CDR1 and CDR2 from the germline V gene are SGDLS and YYNGEE. The CDR3 spans 16 residues. Here the CDR3 reads CASSVAARGTNEKLFF. Written as DNA, the CDR3 is TGTGCCAGCAGCGTAGCGGCCAGGGGGACCAACGAAAAACTGTTTTTT.

The chain recombines TRBV5-1 with TRBJ2-5; 9 bases line up with TRBD1. Trimming took 4 bases from V and 0 from J; bases not matched to a gene: 4. The CDR3 runs 15 residues. The germline V gene has CDR1 SGHRS and CDR2 YFSETQ. DNA for the CDR3: TGCGCCAGCAGCACGGGGACAGGGTACCAAGAGACCCAGTACTTC. Its translation is CASSTGTGYQETQYF.

V usage is TRBV5-1 and J usage is TRBJ2-2; the D gene is possibly TRBD1 (6 bases). This CDR3 has 15 amino acids. Between the trimmed V and J ends, which lost 0 bases and 4 bases, there was a span of 10 bases. Germline CDR1 SGHRS, CDR2 YFSETQ. The CDR3 sequence is CASSLDGRGTGELFF. The CDR3 DNA is TGCGCCAGCAGCTTGGACGGCAGGGGCACCGGGGAGCTGTTTTTT.

V usage is TRBV30 and J usage is TRBJ1-2; possibly TRBD1 for D (5 bases). CDR1 and CDR2 from the germline V gene are GTSNPN and SVGIG (reference sequence). V was cut by 3 bases and J by 7 bases, with 15 bases left in between. The CDR3 consists of 13 residues. As DNA, the CDR3 is TGTGCCTGGAGCCCCGGGGGGGAACGTGGCTACACCTTC. This encodes CAWSPGGERGYTF.

The chain links TRBV10-1 to TRBJ2-3, with D possibly being TRBD2 (5 bases). The V end was cut by 3 bases, the J end by 5 bases, with 18 bases between. CDR1 and CDR2 from the germline V gene are WNHNN and SYGVQD (reference sequence). The CDR3 runs to 16 residues. For the CDR3, the DNA is TGCGCCAGCAGTGAAGAGGCTAGCCATGGTGGAGATACGCAGTATTTT. The encoded protein is CASSEEASHGGDTQYF.

The chain carries TRBV6-5 and TRBJ1-2; 8 nucleotides line up with TRBD1. Germline assignment: CDR1 MNHEY and CDR2 SVGAGI. The J segment lost 4 bases and the V segment lost 6 bases, leaving 7 bases of the junction unmatched. The CDR3 sequence is 14 residues long. The CDR3, as DNA: TGTGCCAGCAGGACGGACAGGGCAGTCTATGGCTACACCTTC. Translating it yields CASRTDRAVYGYTF.

This chain connects TRBV4-2 to TRBJ2-1; possibly TRBD1 for D (5 bases). The CDR3 runs 15 residues. Between the trimmed V and J ends, which lost 4 bases and 4 bases, there was a span of 14 bases. Germline CDR1 reads LGHNA; CDR2 reads YNFKEQ. CDR3 nucleotide sequence: TGTGCCAGCAGCCTAACAATAAGGGGATACAATGAGCAGTTCTTC. Amino acids: CASSLTIRGYNEQFF.

V and J are TRBV5-6 and TRBJ2-7; D may be TRBD1 (5 bases). V dropped 0 bases and J dropped 9 bases, with 7 bases sitting between them. The CDR3 is 11 amino acids. CDR1 and CDR2 from the germline V gene are SGHDT and YYEEEE. DNA of the CDR3: TGTGCCAGCAGCTTGGGGGGCGCGCAGTACTTC. This gives the protein CASSLGGAQYF.